The following is a TCR beta chain sequence with its context. What it binds is not known. A second PCR, run for 7 to 11 cycles, used a sample-barcoded 5' primer plus a J-beta primer mix. Through a template-switch adaptor with 12 random nucleotides, each cDNA molecule received a tag. Each CDR3 protein gets one entry after TCRdb re-called the 5' RACE reads with MiXCR. This sample carries 700,000 to 850,000 distinct CDR3 sequences, 35% to 40% of them seen once, and the ten largest clones take 10% to 15%. A minimum of 6 micrograms of total RNA was extracted per sample. The sample belongs to a study of blood T cells in healthy people across ages. V shed 3 bases, J shed 0 bases, and the junction held 6 bases outside the gene matches. CDR3 length: 17 residues. Per the germline V gene, CDR1 is SGDLS and CDR2 is YYNGEE. General study results and limits: Measured against age, TCR beta diversity per million T cells decreased in a roughly linear manner. Diversity of TCR beta correlated strongly with naive T cell percentage.

Sequenced sample: blood. The sequence was collected from a man between 18 and 35 years old in good health. This chain connects TRBV9 to TRBJ2-3; 11 nucleotides line up with TRBD2. The CDR3 nucleotides read TGTGCCAGCAGCGCCGCTAGCGGGGGGACTAGCACAGATACGCAGTATTTT. Its translation is CASSAASGGTSTDTQYF. The full variable domain, rest sourced from reference TRBV9 and TRBJ2-3, is DSGVTQTPKHLITATGQRVTLRCSPRSGDLSVYWYQQSLDQGLQFLIQYYNGEERAKGNILERFSAQQFPDLHSELNLSSLELGDSALYFCASSAASGGTSTDTQYFGPGTRLTVL.